Listed here are 22 T cell receptor beta chains from one sample, sequenced in a study of regulatory T cells in long-lasting Graves disease. Noted time point: newly diagnosed GD, antithyroid drugs for less than 3 months. TCR sequences were obtained from RNA taken from PBMCs. Library construction for TCR beta used iRepertoire HTBI primers and Arm-PCR of CDR3 regions. MiXCR, applied by TCRdb to the multiplex PCR reads, yields one record per CDR3 protein. The sample records roughly 560,000 distinct CDR3 sequences, roughly 16% being singletons. The data also belong to a second study, concerning T cells in Graves' hyperthyroidism and ophthalmopathy.

The source material was peripheral blood mononuclear cells (PBMCs), sampled at new diagnosis, from a patient treated with antithyroid drugs. The receptor set was obtained from a woman aged 35-65 years with Graves disease.

This clonotype was counted ten times or more. The V gene is TRBV5-6, the J gene TRBJ2-1; 9 bases are shared with TRBD1. Germline-derived CDR1 and CDR2 are SGHDT and YYEEEE. V dropped 4 bases and J dropped 3; count of bases not matched to a gene: 8. The CDR3 is 16 residues long. In DNA, the CDR3 is TGTGCCAGCAGCCTGCTGCCGGGACAGGGCTACAATGAGCAGTTCTTC. This encodes CASSLLPGQGYNEQFF.

This clonotype was picked up many times. V gene TRBV6-1 combines with J gene TRBJ2-3, with TRBD2 matching 10 bases. V lost 2 bases to trimming and J lost 0 bases; unmatched junction nucleotides: 5. The CDR3 consists of 17 residues. CDR1 MNHNS and CDR2 SASEGT come from the germline V gene. CDR3 sequence: CASSELAGAASTDTQYF. DNA for the CDR3: TGTGCCAGCAGTGAACTAGCGGGGGCCGCTAGCACAGATACGCAGTATTTT.

This clonotype was seen many times. This chain links TRBV19 with TRBJ1-5, with D possibly TRBD1 on 6 matching bases. The V end lost 9 bases, the J end lost 4 bases, and 16 bases lay between the germline ends. The CDR3 is 14 residues long. In germline, CDR1 is LNHDA, CDR2 SQIVND (reference sequence). The CDR3 region has the DNA TGTGCCAGCAGCATACAGGGTCTAAATCAGCCCCAGCATTTT. Encoded protein: CASSIQGLNQPQHF.

V is TRBV12-3 or TRBV12-4 and J is TRBJ2-3; no definite D call. The CDR3 runs 13 residues. The V and J ends lost 6 bases and 6 bases respectively, with 13 bases between them. The CDR3 sequence is CASSRRGSDTQYF. The CDR3 DNA reads TGTGCCAGCAGCCGCCGCGGCTCTGATACGCAGTATTTT.

Concerning this clonotype itself: A much bigger clone sits one base away, suggesting this may be a read error. The CDR3 does not end in the conserved phenylalanine or tryptophan, so this is likely a read error. V is TRBV6-1 and J is TRBJ2-5; D not certain. Per the germline V gene, CDR1 is MNHNS and CDR2 is SASEGT. Between the trimmed V and J ends, which lost 7 bases and 5 bases, there was a span of 14 bases. The CDR3 contains 13 residues. As DNA, the CDR3 is TGTGCCAGCACCCCACCGCGCAGCGAGACCCAGTACCTC. It encodes CASTPPRSETQYL.

This clonotype was recorded many times. The gene calls are TRBV2 and TRBJ1-1, with unresolved D. Germline values: CDR1 SNHLY, CDR2 FYNNEI. Trimming took off 6 bases at V and 0 bases at J, with 20 bases between the two ends. There are 17 residues in the CDR3. This CDR3 is CASSEGASIVMNTEAFF. The CDR3 DNA reads as TGTGCCAGCAGCGAGGGAGCCTCGATCGTCATGAACACTGAAGCTTTCTTT.

The CDR3 DNA follows: TGCGCCAGCAGCCAAAACAGAGATTCACCCCTCCACTTT. It translates to CASSQNRDSPLHF. The rearrangement uses TRBV4-1 and TRBJ1-6; D is unclear. This CDR3 has 13 amino acids. Between the trimmed V and J ends, which lost 2 bases and 8 bases, there was a span of 7 bases. Per germline, CDR1 MGHRA and CDR2 YSYEKL.

This clonotype was detected only a few times. This clone may be a read error of a much larger clone one base away. This chain links TRBV20-1 with TRBJ2-7; possibly TRBD2 for D (8 bases). The CDR3 covers 19 residues. Looked up from germline, CDR1 is DFQATT and CDR2 is SNEGSKA (reference sequence). CDR3 loop: CGARPTRDGRGQSSYEQYF. CDR3 bases: TGCGGTGCTAGACCAACAAGGGACGGGAGGGGGCAGAGCTCCTACGAGCAGTACTTC.

As concerns this clonotype: The germline gene is not matched at one end of the junction; a read error may be the cause. V is TRBV30 and J is TRBJ2-7; possibly TRBD1 for D (6 bases). Looked up from germline, CDR1 is GTSNPN and CDR2 is SVGIG (reference sequence). The CDR3 has 13 amino acids. The CDR3 region is CAWDTGPGPERYF. In nucleotides, the CDR3 is TGTGCCTGGGATACAGGGCCTGGACCTGAGCGGTACTTC.

This clonotype was detected only a few times. The rearrangement joins TRBV7-3 to TRBJ1-6, with TRBD1 as a possible D gene (5 bases). Germline V gene sequence: CDR1 SGHTA, CDR2 FQGTGA. This CDR3 is built from 16 residues. V lost 2 bases, J lost 0 bases, and 8 bases lay in between. CDR3 bases: TGTGCCAGCAGCTTAGAAGGGGCCTCCTATAATTCACCCCTCCACTTT. Its translation is CASSLEGASYNSPLHF.

This clonotype was recorded a few times. The rearrangement links TRBV5-8 to TRBJ2-7; no clear D. Trimming removed 1 base at V and 7 bases at J, with 9 bases between. The CDR3 is made up of 12 amino acids. Germline V gene data show CDR1 as SGHTS and CDR2 as YDEGEE. CDR3 DNA sequence: TGTGCCAGCAGCTTGAGTCTTAGAGAGCAGTACTTC. Its translation: CASSLSLREQYF.

V gene TRBV7-3 combines with J gene TRBJ1-6; 7 bases agree with TRBD1. The CDR3 has 18 amino acids. Germline values: CDR1 SGHTA, CDR2 FQGTGA. Trimming cost V 1 base and J 7 bases; bases outside gene matches: 13. CDR3 protein: CASSLKGPGTVINSPLHF. CDR3 sequence (DNA): TGTGCCAGCAGCTTAAAGGGCCCCGGGACAGTGATAAATTCACCCCTCCACTTT.

This clonotype appeared many times. V is TRBV27 and J is TRBJ2-1; D may be TRBD1 (5 bases). This CDR3 is built from 14 residues. The ends were cut back, 6 bases at V and 4 bases at J, with 13 bases in the middle. Germline-derived CDR1 and CDR2 are MNHEY and SMNVEV (reference sequence). CDR3 amino acids: CASRTFKGYNEQFF. In nucleotides, the CDR3 is TGTGCCAGCAGGACTTTTAAGGGGTACAATGAGCAGTTCTTC.

This clonotype was seen a handful of times. The chain has TRBV7-9 and TRBJ1-2; D is perhaps TRBD1 (5 bases). CDR3 length: 15 residues. V was shortened by 5 bases and J by 4 bases, with 17 bases between the two germline ends. Germline assignment: CDR1 SEHNR and CDR2 FQNEAQ (reference sequence). The CDR3 DNA follows: TGTGCCAGCAGCCCATTAGGGGAGACCACCTATGGCTACACCTTC. Its protein is CASSPLGETTYGYTF.

This clonotype was counted ten times or more. This rearrangement joins TRBV7-2 to TRBJ2-7; D is perhaps TRBD1 (5 bases). This CDR3 comprises 15 residues. The V and J ends lost 5 bases and 0 bases respectively, with 14 bases between them. Germline V lookup: CDR1 SGHTA, CDR2 FQGNSA. This CDR3 is CASSQFPTGSYEQYF. The CDR3 bases are TGTGCCAGCAGCCAATTCCCCACAGGCTCCTACGAGCAGTACTTC.

This clonotype was detected many times. The J gene is TRBJ2-3, the V gene TRBV12-3 or TRBV12-4, with a weak D call TRBD2 (7 bases). The V gene lost 5 bases and the J gene lost 2 bases, with 20 bases spanning the gap. The CDR3 spans 17 residues. CDR3 DNA: TGTGCCAGCAGTCCCTTTTCGGGGGGCGGGACCACAGATACGCAGTATTTT. Amino acid sequence: CASSPFSGGGTTDTQYF.

There are many counts of this clonotype. The chain employs TRBV3-1 and TRBJ1-1; 7 positions match TRBD1. Germline CDR1 and CDR2: LGHDT and YNNKEL (reference sequence). Trimming at V came to 5 bases and at J to 10 bases, leaving 10 bases not matched to a gene. This CDR3 comprises 13 residues. The CDR3 DNA reads TGTGCCAGCAGCGCTCAGGGGGGATTAGGAGCTTTCTTT. Amino acids: CASSAQGGLGAFF.

This clonotype was observed at least ten times. The chain couples TRBV19 to TRBJ2-1, with D unclear. Per germline, CDR1 LNHDA and CDR2 SQIVND (reference sequence). The CDR3 contains 13 residues. The V end was cut by 5 bases, the J end by 3 bases, with 8 bases between. CDR3 in DNA: TGTGCCAGTAGTTCACTGAACTACAATGAGCAGTTCTTC. This encodes CASSSLNYNEQFF.

This clonotype has more than one count but fewer than ten. A much larger clone lies one base from this, so it may be a read error. The chain carries TRBV6-1 and TRBJ1-2; 8 bases fit TRBD1. Per germline, CDR1 MNHNS and CDR2 SASEGT. This CDR3 comprises 13 residues. The junction had 11 bases not matched to a gene; V was cut back by 4 bases and J by 13 bases. The CDR3 loop reads CASSVIPGQDCTF. CDR3 sequence (DNA): TGTGCCAGCAGTGTTATACCGGGACAGGACTGCACCTTC.

In its sample, this clonotype was seen many times. V and J are TRBV11-2 and TRBJ2-3; D ambiguous. Germline V gives CDR1 SGHAT, CDR2 FQNNGV. V gave up 5 bases and J gave up 1 base, with 7 bases separating them. The CDR3 totals 13 residues. CDR3 sequence reads: CASSRDRTDTQYF. CDR3 DNA: TGTGCCAGCAGCCGAGACCGCACAGATACGCAGTATTTT.

On this clonotype itself: Since a much larger clone is just one base distant, this may be a read error. The genes are TRBV6-1 and TRBJ1-1; D not resolved. Trimming took off 6 bases at V and 5 bases at J, with 7 bases between the two ends. There are 11 residues in the CDR3. Germline V gene sequence: CDR1 MNHNS, CDR2 SASEGT. The CDR3 DNA is TGTGCCAGCAGACTGGGAACTGAAGCTTTCTTT. It specifies CASRLGTEAFF.

This clonotype was recorded only once. The chain recombines TRBV6-1 with TRBJ1-6, with 8 bases fitting TRBD1. Germline V gene data show CDR1 as MNHNS and CDR2 as SASEGT. After removal of 6 bases from V and 4 bases from J, the junction contained 8 bases not matched to a gene. The CDR3 sequence is 16 residues long. This chain's CDR3 is CASSETDRAYNSPLHF. For the CDR3, the DNA is TGTGCCAGCAGCGAAACGGACAGGGCATATAATTCACCCCTCCACTTT.